This paragraph reports one T cell receptor (beta chain). The antigen is undetermined. This sample is part of a study of T cell responses to AZD1222 COVID-19 vaccine. Study-level points and caveats: Donors, mostly white British, included more females; clonal diversity was possibly underestimated. Mapped onto spike, vaccine-associated CD4 TCRs spanned it and were dominant at 160-218 and 743-854.

Second-dose schedules of about 4 or about 12 weeks were combined. Clones were read by immunoSEQ multiplex PCR, and TCRdb kept only the in-frame ones, dropping some. In the table there are over 8,000 clones, 88% of which are singletons. The source was peripheral blood, collected 28 days after the second AZD1222 dose. The clonotype comes from an adult who received the AZD1222 COVID-19 vaccine.

The CDR3: CASSRGGTQPQHF. As DNA, the CDR3 is TGTGCCAGCAGCCGGGGGGGAACTCAGCCCCAGCATTTT. This chain connects TRBV5-5 to TRBJ1-5; perhaps TRBD1 as D (5 bases). The CDR3 length is 13 residues. With 4 bases removed from V and 6 bases from J, the gap between germline ends came to 11 bases. Germline V gene sequence: CDR1 SGHKS, CDR2 YYEKEE (reference sequence).